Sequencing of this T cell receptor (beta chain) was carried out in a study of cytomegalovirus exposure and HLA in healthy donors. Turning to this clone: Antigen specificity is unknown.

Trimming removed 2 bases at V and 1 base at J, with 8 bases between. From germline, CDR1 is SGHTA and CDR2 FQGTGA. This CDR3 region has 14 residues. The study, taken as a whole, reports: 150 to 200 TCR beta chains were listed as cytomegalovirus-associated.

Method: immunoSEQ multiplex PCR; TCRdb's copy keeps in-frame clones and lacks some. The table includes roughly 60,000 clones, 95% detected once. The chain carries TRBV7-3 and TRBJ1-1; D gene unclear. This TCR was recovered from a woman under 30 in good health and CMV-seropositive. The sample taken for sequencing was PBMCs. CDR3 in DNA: TGTGCCAGCAGCTTAGAGGGAAGGAACACTGAAGCTTTCTTT. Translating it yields CASSLEGRNTEAFF.